This T cell receptor (beta chain) was observed in a study of beta chain features in type 1 diabetes. The wider study: Cells sorted and examined across all samples totaled around 110,000,000.

Reverse transcription of all isolated RNA meant that expressed TCRB transcripts were sequenced. Sequencing was performed with immunoSEQ multiplex PCR; in TCRdb, only in-frame clones are kept and a portion is missing. This sample yields around 500,000 clones, of which 11% are seen a single time; 0.045% to 0.06% belongs to the top ten. The study's findings and limits: A closer apparent resemblance between naive, central memory and Treg TCRB repertoires was seen in patients than in healthy donors. In patients and controls equally, PCR might favor templates that are shorter.

There are a few counts of this clone. The antigen remains undetermined. CDR1 is LGHNT and CDR2 is FRNRAP in the germline V gene. This CDR3 region has 14 residues. The germline V and J ends were trimmed by 3 bases and 1 base, with 10 bases remaining between them. CD4+ naive, central memory, regulatory and stem cell-like memory cells were sorted via CD45RO/CCR7/CD25/CD127/CD95/CD27. The sample was naive CD4+ T cells from blood. This TCR was recovered from a woman aged 18-29 years in good health. The V and J genes are TRBV12-5 and TRBJ2-7; maybe TRBD1 (6 bases). The CDR3: CASGFGGQSYEQYF. The CDR3 nucleotides are TGTGCTAGTGGTTTTGGTGGACAGTCCTACGAGCAGTACTTC.